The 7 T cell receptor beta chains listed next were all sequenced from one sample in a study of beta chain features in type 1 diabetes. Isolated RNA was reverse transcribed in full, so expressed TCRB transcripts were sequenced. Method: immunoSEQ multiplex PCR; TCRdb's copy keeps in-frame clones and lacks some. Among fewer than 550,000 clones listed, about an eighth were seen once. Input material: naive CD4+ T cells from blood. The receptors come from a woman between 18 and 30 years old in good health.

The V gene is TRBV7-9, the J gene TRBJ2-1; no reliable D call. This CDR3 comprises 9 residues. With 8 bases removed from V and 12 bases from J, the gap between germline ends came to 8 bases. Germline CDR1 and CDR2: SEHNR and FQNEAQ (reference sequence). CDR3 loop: CASGSPQFF. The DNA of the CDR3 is TGTGCCAGCGGGTCCCCGCAGTTCTTC.

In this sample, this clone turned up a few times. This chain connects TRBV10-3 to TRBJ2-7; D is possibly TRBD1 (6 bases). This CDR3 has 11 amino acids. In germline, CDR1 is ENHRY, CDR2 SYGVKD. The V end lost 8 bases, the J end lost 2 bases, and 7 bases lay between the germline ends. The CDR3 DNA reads TGTGCCATCGGGACAACCTACGAGCAGTACGTC. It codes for CAIGTTYEQYV.

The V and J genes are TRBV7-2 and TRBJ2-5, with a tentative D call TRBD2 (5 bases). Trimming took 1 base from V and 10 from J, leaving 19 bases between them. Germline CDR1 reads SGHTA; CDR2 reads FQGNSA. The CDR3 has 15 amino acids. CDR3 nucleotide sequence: TGTGCCAGCAGCTTAGGCATGCACCCGGCGAGGGACCAGTACTTC. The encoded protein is CASSLGMHPARDQYF.

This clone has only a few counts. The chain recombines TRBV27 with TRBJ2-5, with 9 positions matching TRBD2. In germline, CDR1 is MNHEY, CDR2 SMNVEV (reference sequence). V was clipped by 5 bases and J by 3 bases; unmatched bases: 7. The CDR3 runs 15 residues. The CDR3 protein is CASSRTGLAEETQYF. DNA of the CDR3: TGTGCCAGCAGTCGTACGGGACTAGCTGAAGAGACCCAGTACTTC.

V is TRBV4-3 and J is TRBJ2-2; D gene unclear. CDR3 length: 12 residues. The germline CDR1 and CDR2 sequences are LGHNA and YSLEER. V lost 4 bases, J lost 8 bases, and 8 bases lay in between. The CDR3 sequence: CASSLRMGELFF. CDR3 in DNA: TGCGCCAGCAGCCTTCGAATGGGGGAGCTGTTTTTT.

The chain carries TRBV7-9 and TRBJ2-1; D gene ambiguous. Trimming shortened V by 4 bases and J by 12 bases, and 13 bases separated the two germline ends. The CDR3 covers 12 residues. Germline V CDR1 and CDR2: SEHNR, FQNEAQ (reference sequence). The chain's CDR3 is CASSSDSAWQFF. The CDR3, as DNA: TGTGCCAGCAGCTCCGACTCCGCGTGGCAGTTCTTC.

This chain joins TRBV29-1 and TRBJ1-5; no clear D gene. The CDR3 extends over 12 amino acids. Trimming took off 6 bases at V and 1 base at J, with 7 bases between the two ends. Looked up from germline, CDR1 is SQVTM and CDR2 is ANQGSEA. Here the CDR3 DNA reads TGCAGCGTACAAGAAAGCAATCAGCCCCAGCATTTT. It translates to CSVQESNQPQHF.